The sequence of this T cell receptor beta chain was determined in a study of human T cells and chemical hapten exposure. Points from the study as a whole: Large CDR3 similarity clusters arose significantly more often from expanded TCRs than from controls. Donors had alopecia, so their immune response may differ from healthy people's.

The library attached unique molecular identifiers to individual cDNA molecules. Using its own MiXCR run on the RACE reads, TCRdb lists one record per CDR3 protein. The sample includes some 170,000 distinct CDR3 sequences, about a fifth seen only once; the top ten take about 7%. Time point: patch test 1, 2 weeks after DPC sensitization. The treatment was: therapeutic diphenylcyclopropenone sensitization with weekly scalp DPC. Donors were 18 to 70-year-old alopecia patients suitable for DPC. As for this clonotype: The antigen is unknown.

Trimming took off 4 bases at V and 9 bases at J, with 19 bases between the two ends. From germline, CDR1 is MNHEY and CDR2 SMNVEV (reference sequence). The CDR3 spans 15 residues. This TCR came from a woman between 50 and 59 years old with alopecia areata. Some clones in this sample may be carry-over from other donors' samples. V gene TRBV27 combines with J gene TRBJ2-1, with D perhaps TRBD2 (5 bases). Sequences were derived from whole blood, sampled in connection with sensitization to the hapten diphenylcyclopropenone (DPC). Here the CDR3 reads CASSSPGSTRFEQFF. CDR3 nucleotide sequence: TGTGCCAGCAGTTCGCCGGGATCAACCCGGTTTGAGCAGTTCTTC.